This is a list of T cell receptor beta chains from one sample in a study of PD-1 blockade in classical Hodgkin lymphoma. TCRdb keeps only in-frame clones here, not all; method: immunoSEQ multiplex PCR. This sample has tens of thousands of clones, with just over 90% found just once. The sequenced sample was peripheral blood mononuclear cells (PBMCs), obtained before the fourth cycle of nivolumab. Receptor source: a human donor with classical Hodgkin lymphoma. Each CDR3 is given with its conserved first and last residue. Clone size, where shown, is once, few, many, or a class for clones that have expanded.

J gene | CDR3 length | V gene | clone size | CDR3 protein
TRBJ1-3 | 13 | TRBV30 | few | CAWSSGYGNTIYF
TRBJ2-3 | 19 | TRBV7-6 | once | CASSSPSAGADIRTDTQYF
TRBJ1-2 | 16 | TRBV7-3 | - | CASSHLGTGFNYGYTF
TRBJ1-1 | 19 | TRBV10-3 | - | CAISEPTMTARSRNTEAFF
TRBJ2-1 | 12 | TRBV28 | - | CARKYSYNEQFF
TRBJ1-2 | 14 | TRBV15 | - | CATSRDGSLDGYTF
TRBJ1-6 | 13 | TRBV5-6 | medium-sized | CASRRGRGSPLHF
TRBJ2-1 | 16 | TRBV7-6 | - | CASSLIPGTGVNEQFF
TRBJ2-5 | 12 | TRBV30 | - | CAWTPGHETQYF
TRBJ2-2 | 19 | TRBV15 | - | CATSRDKLSGRSNTGELFF
TRBJ2-7 | 14 | TRBV5-5 | once | CASSSPGVAYEQYF
TRBJ1-1 | 15 | TRBV18 | once | CASSPPGIMNTEAFF
TRBJ2-2 | 15 | TRBV19 | - | CASSIAAVNTGELFF
TRBJ2-1 | 14 | TRBV11-2 | - | CASSLGTGVWEQFF
TRBJ1-3 | 15 | TRBV5-1 | - | CASSVGAERLATIYF
TRBJ2-7 | 13 | TRBV30 | - | CAWSTGQPYEQYF
TRBJ2-5 | 15 | TRBV6-1 | - | CASSEAQGTGETQYF
TRBJ2-1 | 13 | TRBV7-8 | - | CASSATVYNEQFF
TRBJ1-2 | 15 | TRBV6-1 | - | CASKDRAGSNYGYTF
TRBJ1-1 | 17 | TRBV4-3 | - | CASSQDLAREMNTEAFF
TRBJ2-1 | 13 | TRBV6-6 | - | CASSLTGSHEQFF
TRBJ1-2 | 14 | TRBV30 | - | CAWGRDSGSYGYTF
TRBJ1-1 | 14 | TRBV28 | - | CASRVGRSGTEAFF
TRBJ1-5 | 15 | TRBV19 | once | CASGGGPHSNQPQHF
TRBJ1-2 | 14 | TRBV5-6 | - | CASSLVQGSYGYTF
TRBJ2-5 | 14 | TRBV7-2 | - | CASSSTSGGAQRDF